Shown below are 18 T cell receptor beta chains from a single sample sequenced in a study of cytomegalovirus exposure and HLA in healthy donors. Sequenced by immunoSEQ multiplex PCR; TCRdb stores in-frame clones only, minus some. This sample has around 190,000 clones, with roughly 77% found just once. Material: PBMCs. These receptors were collected from a woman aged 30 to 39 in good health and CMV-seronegative.

The count of this clone is one. The genes are TRBV29-1 and TRBJ2-2; TRBD2 is a possible D gene (6 bases). V was cut by 4 bases and J by 4 bases, with 10 bases left in between. Germline V gene sequence: CDR1 SQVTM, CDR2 ANQGSEA. This CDR3 is 13 amino acids long. CDR3 in amino acids: CSVGRVGTGELFF. The CDR3 DNA reads as TGCAGCGTTGGGAGGGTGGGCACCGGGGAGCTGTTTTTT.

This clone was seen more than once but under ten times. The chain employs TRBV28 and TRBJ1-1; D not certain. Germline V gene sequence: CDR1 MDHEN, CDR2 SYDVKM. This CDR3 region has 11 residues. V gave up 3 bases and J gave up 5 bases, with 4 bases separating them. The CDR3 DNA is TGTGCCAGCAGTTTGTCGACTGAAGCTTTCTTT. It encodes CASSLSTEAFF.

V and J are TRBV6-5 and TRBJ2-7; the D gene is possibly TRBD2 (7 bases). Per the germline V gene, CDR1 is MNHEY and CDR2 is SVGAGI. The V gene lost 0 bases and the J gene lost 1 base, with 10 bases spanning the gap. CDR3 length: 15 residues. CDR3 in DNA: TGTGCCAGCAGTTACTCAGGGGGGGGATCCTACGAGCAGTACTTC. This gives the protein CASSYSGGGSYEQYF.

The sample holds a few counts of this clone. This rearrangement joins TRBV5-4 to TRBJ2-7, with TRBD2 matching over 10 bases. Germline CDR1 SGHNT, CDR2 YYREEE (reference sequence). Germline trimming cut 3 bases from V and 2 bases from J; bases unmatched to any gene: 2. This CDR3 contains 14 residues. The CDR3: CASSSGTSAYEQYF. DNA of the CDR3: TGTGCCAGCAGCTCCGGGACTAGCGCCTACGAGCAGTACTTC.

This sequence joins TRBV5-1 and TRBJ2-1; weak D call: TRBD2 (5 bases). Germline V gives CDR1 SGHRS, CDR2 YFSETQ. V was clipped by 0 bases and J by 9 bases, with 10 bases between them. This CDR3 spans 13 amino acids. The DNA for the CDR3 is TGCGCCAGCAGCTTGGGTCTAGCCGGTGAGCAGTTCTTC. Translation: CASSLGLAGEQFF.

This clone has only a few counts. The V gene is TRBV7-9, the J gene TRBJ1-3, with no clear D. The germline V gene encodes CDR1 SEHNR and CDR2 FQNEAQ (reference sequence). Trimming pared 5 bases from V and 6 bases from J, leaving 14 bases between. The CDR3 is 14 residues long. The CDR3 loop reads CASSPQDDPNTIYF. In DNA form, the CDR3 reads TGTGCCAGCAGCCCGCAGGATGATCCAAACACCATATATTTT.

This clone showed up just a few times. This chain uses TRBV6-1 with TRBJ1-2; no reliable D call. Deletions cut 2 bases from V and 0 bases from J, with 10 bases between. This CDR3 region has 15 residues. Germline V gene data show CDR1 as MNHNS and CDR2 as SASEGT. The CDR3 DNA is TGTGCCAGCAGTGAATCGTCCCGGGCTAACTATGGCTACACCTTC. Translating it yields CASSESSRANYGYTF.

The J gene is TRBJ1-5, the V gene TRBV27, with D hard to call. CDR3 length: 14 amino acids. V was shortened by 2 bases and J by 1 base, with 6 bases between the two germline ends. Germline CDR1 reads MNHEY; CDR2 reads SMNVEV (reference sequence). The CDR3 DNA sequence: TGTGCCAGCAGTTTAGGGAGCAGCAATCAGCCCCAGCATTTT. This gives the protein CASSLGSSNQPQHF.

This clone was counted a few times. The rearrangement uses TRBV18 and TRBJ2-7; 11 positions match TRBD1. CDR3 size: 15 residues. Germline-derived CDR1 and CDR2 are KGHSH and LQKENI. The J segment lost 1 base and the V segment lost 6 bases, leaving 5 bases of the junction unmatched. For the CDR3, the DNA is TGTGCCAGCTCGCCGGGACAGGGGGGATCCTACGAGCAGTACTTC. Its protein product is CASSPGQGGSYEQYF.

In nucleotides, the CDR3 is TGTGCCAGCAGCGGCCAGGACAGGGTCCACGAGCAGTACTTC. This translates into CASSGQDRVHEQYF. The chain uses TRBV7-8 and TRBJ2-7; TRBD1 matches at 8 bases. Germline V gene data show CDR1 as SGHVS and CDR2 as FQNEAQ. Trimming at V came to 5 bases and at J to 5 bases, leaving 8 bases not matched to a gene. CDR3 length equals 14 residues.

The chain recombines TRBV19 with TRBJ2-7, with 9 nucleotides matching TRBD2. V shed 6 bases, J shed 4 bases, and the junction held 10 bases outside the gene matches. Germline lookup yields CDR1 LNHDA and CDR2 SQIVND (reference sequence). The CDR3 has 15 residues. CDR3 loop: CASSHRREGPYEQYF. In nucleotides, the CDR3 is TGTGCCAGTAGCCACAGGCGGGAGGGCCCGTACGAGCAGTACTTC.

The rearrangement joins TRBV5-1 to TRBJ1-5, with no clear D. The V end was cut by 3 bases, the J end by 6 bases, with 7 bases between. The CDR3 runs to 12 residues. Germline CDR1 is SGHRS and CDR2 is YFSETQ. The CDR3 sequence: CASSYSGQPQHF. The CDR3 DNA reads as TGCGCCAGCAGCTATTCGGGTCAGCCCCAGCATTTT. The entire variable domain, with the rest obtained from reference TRBV5-1 and TRBJ1-5, is as follows: KAGVTQTPRYLIKTRGQQVTLSCSPISGHRSVSWYQQTPGQGLQFLFEYFSETQRNKGNFPGRFSGRQFSNSRSEMNVSTLELGDSALYLCASSYSGQPQHFGDGTRLSIL.

V is TRBV12-5 and J is TRBJ2-7, with 9 bases identical to TRBD2. Germline loops: CDR1 LGHNT, CDR2 FRNRAP. The CDR3 is made up of 19 amino acids. The junction had 19 bases not matched to a gene; V was cut back by 6 bases and J by 1 base. Here the CDR3 DNA reads TGTGCTAGTGGCGCCCTTAGCGGGAGTTCGGGGGTAGGGTCCTACGAGCAGTACTTC. It codes for CASGALSGSSGVGSYEQYF.

This clone came up a few times. The chain carries TRBV27 and TRBJ1-6; 8 bases agree with TRBD1. Losses at the gene ends were 6 bases for V and 5 bases for J; bases not matched to a gene: 3. Germline CDR1 is MNHEY and CDR2 is SMNVEV (reference sequence). This CDR3 contains 14 residues. CDR3 in amino acids: CASRKTGDNSPLHF. CDR3 sequence (DNA): TGTGCCAGCAGGAAGACAGGGGATAATTCACCCCTCCACTTT.

CDR3: CASSGHRGFLFGYTF. The CDR3 coding sequence is TGTGCCAGCAGTGGCCACAGGGGGTTTCTGTTCGGCTACACCTTC. V is TRBV2 and J is TRBJ1-2; 8 positions match TRBD1. The CDR3 spans 15 residues. Germline CDR1 reads SNHLY; CDR2 reads FYNNEI. Trimming cost V 4 bases and J 8 bases; bases outside gene matches: 12.

V and J are TRBV5-6 and TRBJ2-4; D unresolved. Germline V gives CDR1 SGHDT, CDR2 YYEEEE. This CDR3 has 15 amino acids. V was trimmed by 4 bases and J by 0 bases, leaving 11 bases between them. This CDR3 reads CASSKPSGAKNIQYF. The CDR3 nucleotides are TGTGCCAGCAGCAAACCATCAGGAGCCAAAAACATTCAGTACTTC.

V gene TRBV7-6 combines with J gene TRBJ2-1, with TRBD1 as a possible D gene (6 bases). The germline V gene has CDR1 SGHVS and CDR2 FNYEAQ. V gave up 1 base and J gave up 6 bases, with 10 bases separating them. CDR3 length: 14 residues. In DNA, the CDR3 is TGTGCCAGCAGCTTAGGTCAGGGGCTCAATGAGCAGTTCTTC. It yields the protein CASSLGQGLNEQFF.

The table lists this clone with a few counts. This chain connects TRBV27 to TRBJ2-7, with D possibly being TRBD1 (5 bases). This CDR3 region has 14 residues. V was shortened by 3 bases and J by 6 bases, with 15 bases between the two germline ends. Germline V CDR1 and CDR2: MNHEY, SMNVEV (reference sequence). CDR3 residues: CASSLSQRGGEQYF. CDR3 bases: TGTGCCAGCAGTTTGTCGCAAAGGGGCGGCGAGCAGTACTTC.